This T cell receptor beta chain was captured by sequencing in a study of blood T cell repertoires in COVID-19 (dated by TCRdb to 2020 to 2022). About the full investigation: Samples covering the acute and convalescent phases of COVID-19 were provided by collaborators in the United States, Italy and Spain. Where available, HLA class I and class II types were taken from metadata supplied by the sample provider and were not determined by assay-based typing. The material from the prospective study consisted of cDNA or gDNA derived from T cells, B-cell-depleted T cells, or PBMCs. A de-identified subject ID, COVID-19 status, age in years and sex were almost always included in the sample metadata. The samples were drawn from two sources: the first 160 participants of the ongoing ImmuneRACE study, and 1,254 subjects contributed by 6 global collaborators. A freely available public database, intended as a resource for researchers studying the immune response to SARS-CoV-2, is where the repertoires were released. Deeply sampled blood TCRbeta repertoires from subjects exposed to, actively infected with, or recovered from COVID-19 were included in the dataset. The paper as a whole reports these results and caveats: Clinical and demographic metadata were provided uncurated, with the amount varying by source and participant.

The CDR3 has 15 amino acids, counting the end cysteine and phenylalanine. Only the CDR3 DNA stays, 45 bases, in frame from base 1. The trim is 0 bases for V and 2 bases for J, with a gap of 10 bases between the germline ends. CDR1 and CDR2 are drawn from the germline V gene: SGHDT, YYEEEE. Concerning this clone itself: This receptor's antigen is unknown. No quality values exist for individual bases; no much larger clone is one base distant.

Whole blood was collected in K2EDTA tubes by collaborating institutions according to the institutions' own protocols. For TCRbeta analysis, collaborators shipped samples in one of three forms: frozen whole blood, isolated PBMCs, or DNA extracted from either of those sample types. TCRbeta CDR3 regions were amplified from genomic DNA by means of the immunoSEQ Assay, a bias-controlled multiplex PCR. Per the original workflow: Nucleated cell counts per sample were estimated from amplification of reference gene primers within the assay. To quantify the absolute abundance of each unique TCRbeta CDR3 rearrangement, sequence reads were collapsed and filtered. For each sample, productive Simpson clonality was calculated by taking the square root of Simpson's diversity index across productive rearrangements. The table comes from immuneACCESS by way of TCRdb, which keeps in-frame sequences with V and J called. Part of the clones is missing from these tables; in studies checked, under half for an unresolved V gene and the rest for unknown reasons. That table furnishes V, J and clone size, whereas the DNA furnished D and trimming. The sample table records about 73,000 clones; 70% to 85% of these occur just once. Clones ranked in the top ten supply under 4.5% of the sample.

The source material was peripheral blood. The TCR was taken from a woman between 55 and 75 years old with acute or convalescent COVID-19. The chain is made from TRBV5-6 and TRBJ2-3, with the D gene not clear enough to name. The CDR3 here reads CASSLGGLNTDTQYF. The nucleotide sequence reads TGTGCCAGCAGCTTGGGCGGATTAAACACAGATACGCAGTATTTT. Here the CDR3 is joined to the reference TRBV5-6 and TRBJ2-3 genes, and the full variable domain is: DAGVTQSPTHLIKTRGQQVTLRCSPKSGHDTVSWYQQALGQGPQFIFQYYEEEERQRGNFPDRFSGHQFPNYSSELNVNALLLGDSALYLCASSLGGLNTDTQYFGPGTRLTVL.